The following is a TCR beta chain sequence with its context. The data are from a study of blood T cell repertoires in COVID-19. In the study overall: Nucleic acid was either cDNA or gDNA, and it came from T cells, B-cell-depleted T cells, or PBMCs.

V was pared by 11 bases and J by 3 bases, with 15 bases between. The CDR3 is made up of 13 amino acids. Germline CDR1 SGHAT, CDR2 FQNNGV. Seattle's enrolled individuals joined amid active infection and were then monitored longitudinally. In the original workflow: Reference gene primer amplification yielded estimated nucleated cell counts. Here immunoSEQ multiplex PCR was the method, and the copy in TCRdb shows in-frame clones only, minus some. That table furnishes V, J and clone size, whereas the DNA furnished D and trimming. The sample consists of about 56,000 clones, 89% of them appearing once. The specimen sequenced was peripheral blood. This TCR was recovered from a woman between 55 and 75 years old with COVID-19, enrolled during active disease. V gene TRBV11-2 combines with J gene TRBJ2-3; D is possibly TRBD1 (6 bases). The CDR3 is CAVGARGTDTQYF. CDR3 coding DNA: TGTGCCGTGGGGGCGAGGGGGACAGATACGCAGTATTTT.